Reported below is one T cell receptor beta chain. Its antigen remains unidentified. These data belong to a study of CD8+ T cells in alopecia areata. Germline V gene data show CDR1 as LNHNV and CDR2 as YYDKDF (reference sequence). Trimming shortened V by 0 bases and J by 5 bases, and 14 bases separated the two germline ends. CDR3 length: 16 amino acids. The treatment is: oral pan-JAK inhibitor, 5-10 mg twice daily. Study-wide findings and caveats: Among the top 100, expanded CD8+ clones were significantly decreased by tofacitinib, as was scalp clonality. Shared TCR sequences were less clear between patients than in mice, possibly partly from HLA diversity.

TCR sequencing used cDNA made by reverse transcription of extracted RNA. Using immunoSEQ multiplex PCR, the repertoire was profiled, and TCRdb retains in-frame clones only, with some absent. The sample holds 200,000 to 250,000 clones, roughly 64% seen once. This receptor was taken from a human donor with alopecia areata. The sequencing here drew on CD4+ T cells sorted from blood, taken at week 4, from a patient treated with tofacitinib. The rearrangement joins TRBV15 to TRBJ2-1; no reliable D call. The CDR3 sequence: CATSRDTRRDHNEQFF. Here the CDR3 DNA reads TGTGCCACCAGCAGAGATACGCGGCGAGATCACAATGAGCAGTTCTTC.